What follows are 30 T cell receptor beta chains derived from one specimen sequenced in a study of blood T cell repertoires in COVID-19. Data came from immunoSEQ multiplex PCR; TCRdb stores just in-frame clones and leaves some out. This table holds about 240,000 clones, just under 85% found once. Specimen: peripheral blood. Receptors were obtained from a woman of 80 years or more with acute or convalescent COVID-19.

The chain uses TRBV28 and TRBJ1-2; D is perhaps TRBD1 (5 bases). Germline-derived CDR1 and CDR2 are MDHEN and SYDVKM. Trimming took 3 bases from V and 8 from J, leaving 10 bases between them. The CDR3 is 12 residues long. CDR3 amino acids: CASSFSGFGYTF. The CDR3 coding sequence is TGTGCCAGCAGTTTCTCAGGGTTCGGCTACACCTTC.

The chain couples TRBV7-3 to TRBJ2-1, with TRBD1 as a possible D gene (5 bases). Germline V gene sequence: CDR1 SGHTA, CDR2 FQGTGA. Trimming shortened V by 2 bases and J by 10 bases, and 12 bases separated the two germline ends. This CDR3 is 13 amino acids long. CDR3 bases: TGTGCCAGCAGCTTACAGGGTTCGAGCGAGCAGTTCTTC. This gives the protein CASSLQGSSEQFF.

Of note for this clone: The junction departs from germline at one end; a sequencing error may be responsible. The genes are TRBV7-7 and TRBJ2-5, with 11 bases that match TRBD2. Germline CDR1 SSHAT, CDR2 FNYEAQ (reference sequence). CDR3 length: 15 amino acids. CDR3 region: CASSTGTSGTETQYF. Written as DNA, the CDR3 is TGTGCTAGCAGCACGGGGACTAGCGGAACAGAGACCCAGTACTTC.

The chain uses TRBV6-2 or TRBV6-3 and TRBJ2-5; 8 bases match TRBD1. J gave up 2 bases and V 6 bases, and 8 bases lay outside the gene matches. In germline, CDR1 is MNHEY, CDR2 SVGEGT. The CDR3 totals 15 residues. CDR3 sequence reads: CASSRIGQGQETQYF. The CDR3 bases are TGTGCCAGCAGCAGGATAGGACAGGGACAAGAGACCCAGTACTTC.

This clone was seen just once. The CDR3 sequence: CASRASPRGRDTGELFF. DNA for the CDR3: TGTGCCAGCAGAGCCTCCCCCCGAGGCCGAGACACCGGGGAGCTGTTTTTT. The genes are TRBV9 and TRBJ2-2; the D is unclear. Germline CDR1 reads SGDLS; CDR2 reads YYNGEE. The germline V and J ends were trimmed by 5 bases and 3 bases, with 20 bases remaining between them. CDR3 size: 17 residues.

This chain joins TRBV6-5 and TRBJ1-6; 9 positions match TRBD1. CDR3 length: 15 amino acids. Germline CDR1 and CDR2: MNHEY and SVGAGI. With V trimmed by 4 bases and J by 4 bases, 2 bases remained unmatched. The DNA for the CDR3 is TGTGCCAGCAGTTTGGACAGGGGATATAATTCACCCCTCCACTTT. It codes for CASSLDRGYNSPLHF.

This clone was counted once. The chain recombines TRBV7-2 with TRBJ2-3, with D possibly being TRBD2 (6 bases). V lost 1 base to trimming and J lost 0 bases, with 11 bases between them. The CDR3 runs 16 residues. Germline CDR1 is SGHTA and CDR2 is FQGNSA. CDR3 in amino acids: CASSLGGAGSTDTQYF. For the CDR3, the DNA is TGTGCCAGCAGCTTAGGCGGGGCGGGGAGCACAGATACGCAGTATTTT.

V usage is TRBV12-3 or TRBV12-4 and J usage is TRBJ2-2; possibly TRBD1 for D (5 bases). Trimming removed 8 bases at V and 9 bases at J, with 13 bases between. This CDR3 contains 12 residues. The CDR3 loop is CASRQIARELFF. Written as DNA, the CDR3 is TGTGCCAGCCGACAGATAGCCCGGGAGCTGTTTTTT.

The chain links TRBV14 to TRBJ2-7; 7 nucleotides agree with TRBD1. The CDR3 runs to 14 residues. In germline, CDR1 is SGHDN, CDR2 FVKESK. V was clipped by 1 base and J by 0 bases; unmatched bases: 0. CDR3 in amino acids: CASSQGDSSYEQYF. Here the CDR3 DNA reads TGTGCCAGCAGCCAAGGGGACAGCTCCTACGAGCAGTACTTC. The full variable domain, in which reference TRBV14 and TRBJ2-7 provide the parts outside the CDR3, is EAGVTQFPSHSVIEKGQTVTLRCDPISGHDNLYWYRRVMGKEIKFLLHFVKESKQDESGMPNNRFLAERTGGTYSTLKVQPAELEDSGVYFCASSQGDSSYEQYFGPGTRLTVT.

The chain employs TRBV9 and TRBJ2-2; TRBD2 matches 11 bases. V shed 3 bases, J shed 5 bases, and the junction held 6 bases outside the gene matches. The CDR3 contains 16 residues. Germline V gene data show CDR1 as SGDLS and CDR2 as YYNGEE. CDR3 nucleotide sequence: TGTGCCAGCAGCGGCCCCCTAGCGGGGGGTACCGGGGAGCTGTTTTTT. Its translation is CASSGPLAGGTGELFF.

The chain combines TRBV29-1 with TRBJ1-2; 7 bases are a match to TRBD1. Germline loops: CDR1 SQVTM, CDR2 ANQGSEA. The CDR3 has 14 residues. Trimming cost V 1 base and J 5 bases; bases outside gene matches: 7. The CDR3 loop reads CSVEVPDREYGYTF. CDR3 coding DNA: TGCAGCGTTGAAGTCCCCGACAGGGAATATGGCTACACCTTC.

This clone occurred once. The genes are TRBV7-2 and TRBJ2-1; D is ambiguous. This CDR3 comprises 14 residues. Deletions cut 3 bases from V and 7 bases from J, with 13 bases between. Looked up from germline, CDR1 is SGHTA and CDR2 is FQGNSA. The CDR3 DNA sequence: TGTGCCAGCAGCTTTGATCCGGGTTGGAATGAGCAGTTCTTC. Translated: CASSFDPGWNEQFF.

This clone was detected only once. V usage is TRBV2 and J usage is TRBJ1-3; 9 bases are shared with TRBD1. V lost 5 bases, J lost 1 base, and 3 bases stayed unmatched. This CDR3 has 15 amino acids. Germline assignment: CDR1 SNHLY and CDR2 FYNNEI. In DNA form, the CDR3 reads TGTGCCAGCAGTCTCGGGACAGGGTCTGGAAACACCATATATTTT. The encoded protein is CASSLGTGSGNTIYF. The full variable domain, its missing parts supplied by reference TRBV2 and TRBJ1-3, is EPEVTQTPSHQVTQMGQEVILRCVPISNHLYFYWYRQILGQKVEFLVSFYNNEISEKSEIFDDQFSVERPDGSNFTLKIRSTKLEDSAMYFCASSLGTGSGNTIYFGEGSWLTVV.

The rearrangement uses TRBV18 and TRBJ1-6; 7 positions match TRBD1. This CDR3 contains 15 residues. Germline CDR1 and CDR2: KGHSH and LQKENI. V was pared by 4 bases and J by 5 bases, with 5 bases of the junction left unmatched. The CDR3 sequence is CASSLSGQNNSPLHF. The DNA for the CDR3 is TGTGCCAGCTCACTCTCGGGACAGAATAATTCACCCCTCCACTTT.

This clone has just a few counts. CDR3 protein: CASSYSLRSGNTIYF. CDR3 sequence (DNA): TGTGCCAGCAGTTACAGTCTCAGGTCTGGAAACACCATATATTTT. This chain joins TRBV6-5 and TRBJ1-3; unclear D gene. Per germline, CDR1 MNHEY and CDR2 SVGAGI. This CDR3 comprises 15 residues. V dropped 2 bases and J dropped 1 base, with 9 bases sitting between them.

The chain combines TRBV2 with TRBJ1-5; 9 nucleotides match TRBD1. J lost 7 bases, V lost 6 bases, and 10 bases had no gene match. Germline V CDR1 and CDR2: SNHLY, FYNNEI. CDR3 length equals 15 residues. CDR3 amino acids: CASSLRDREAQPQHF. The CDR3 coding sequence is TGTGCCAGCAGCCTCCGGGACAGGGAGGCCCAGCCCCAGCATTTT.

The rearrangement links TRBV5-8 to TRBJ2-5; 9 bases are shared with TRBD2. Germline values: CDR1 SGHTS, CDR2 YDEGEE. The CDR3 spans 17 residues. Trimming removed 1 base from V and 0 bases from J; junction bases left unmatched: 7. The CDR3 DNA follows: TGTGCCAGCAGCTTGATTAGCGGGGGCCAGTACCAAGAGACCCAGTACTTC. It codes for CASSLISGGQYQETQYF.

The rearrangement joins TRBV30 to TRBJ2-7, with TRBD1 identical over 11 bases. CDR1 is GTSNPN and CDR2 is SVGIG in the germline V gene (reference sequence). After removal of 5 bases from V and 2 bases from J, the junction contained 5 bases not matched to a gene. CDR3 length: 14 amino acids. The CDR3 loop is CAWHGTGGTYEQYF. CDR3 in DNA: TGTGCCTGGCACGGGACAGGGGGAACCTACGAGCAGTACTTC.

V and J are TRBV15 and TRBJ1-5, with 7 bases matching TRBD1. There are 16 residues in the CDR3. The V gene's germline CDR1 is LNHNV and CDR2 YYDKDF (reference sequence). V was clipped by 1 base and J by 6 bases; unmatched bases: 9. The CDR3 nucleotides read TGTGCCACCAGCAGAGTAGGTGACAGGGCAGGTCAGCCCCAGCATTTT. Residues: CATSRVGDRAGQPQHF.

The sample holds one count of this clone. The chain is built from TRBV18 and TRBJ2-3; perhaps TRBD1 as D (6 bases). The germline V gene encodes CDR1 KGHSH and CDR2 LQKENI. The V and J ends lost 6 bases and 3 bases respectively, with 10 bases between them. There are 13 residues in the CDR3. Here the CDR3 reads CASSDRRTDTQYF. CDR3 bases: TGTGCCAGCTCTGACAGGAGGACAGATACGCAGTATTTT.

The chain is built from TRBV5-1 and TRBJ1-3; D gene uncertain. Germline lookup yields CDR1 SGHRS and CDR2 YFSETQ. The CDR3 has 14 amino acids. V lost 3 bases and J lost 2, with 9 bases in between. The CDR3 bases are TGCGCCAGCAGCTCCCCCGGGACTGGAAACACCATATATTTT. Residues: CASSSPGTGNTIYF.

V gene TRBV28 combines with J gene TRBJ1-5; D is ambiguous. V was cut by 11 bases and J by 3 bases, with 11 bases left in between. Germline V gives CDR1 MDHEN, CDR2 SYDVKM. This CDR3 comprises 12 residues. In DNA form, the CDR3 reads TGTGCCGCTTCCACAGCCAATCAGCCCCAGCATTTT. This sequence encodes CAASTANQPQHF.

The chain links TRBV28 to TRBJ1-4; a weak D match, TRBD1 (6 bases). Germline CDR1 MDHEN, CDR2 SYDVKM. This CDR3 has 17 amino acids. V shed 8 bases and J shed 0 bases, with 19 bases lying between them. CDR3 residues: CASSPPAGDPTNEKLFF. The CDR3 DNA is TGTGCCAGCTCCCCCCCGGCAGGGGATCCAACTAATGAAAAACTGTTTTTT.

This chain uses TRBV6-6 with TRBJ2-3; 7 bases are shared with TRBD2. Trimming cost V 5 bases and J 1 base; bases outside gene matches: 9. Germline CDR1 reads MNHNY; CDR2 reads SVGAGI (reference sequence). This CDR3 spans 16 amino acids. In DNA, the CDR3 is TGTGCCAGCAGTCCCCCGGGGAGCGGGGGCACAGATACGCAGTATTTT. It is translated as CASSPPGSGGTDTQYF.

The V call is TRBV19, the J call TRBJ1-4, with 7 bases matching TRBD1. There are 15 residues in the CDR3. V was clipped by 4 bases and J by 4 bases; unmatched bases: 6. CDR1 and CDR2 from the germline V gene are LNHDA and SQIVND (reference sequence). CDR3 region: CASSTPGTVNEKLFF. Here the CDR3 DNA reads TGTGCCAGTAGTACCCCCGGGACAGTTAATGAAAAACTGTTTTTT. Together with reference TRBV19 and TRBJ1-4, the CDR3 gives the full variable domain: DGGITQSPKYLFRKEGQNVTLSCEQNLNHDAMYWYRQDPGQGLRLIYYSQIVNDFQKGDIAEGYSVSREKKESFPLTVTSAQKNPTAFYLCASSTPGTVNEKLFFGSGTQLSVL.

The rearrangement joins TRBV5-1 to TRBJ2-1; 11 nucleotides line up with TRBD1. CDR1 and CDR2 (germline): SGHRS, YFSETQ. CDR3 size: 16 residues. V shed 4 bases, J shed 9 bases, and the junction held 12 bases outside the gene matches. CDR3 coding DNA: TGCGCCAGCAGCACCCAGGGGGGACAGGGGGTAAGTGAGCAGTTCTTC. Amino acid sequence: CASSTQGGQGVSEQFF.

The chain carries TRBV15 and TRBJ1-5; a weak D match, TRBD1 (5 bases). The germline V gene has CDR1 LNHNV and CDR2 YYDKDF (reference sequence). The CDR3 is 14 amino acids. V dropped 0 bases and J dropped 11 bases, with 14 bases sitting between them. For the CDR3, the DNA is TGTGCCACCAGCAGAGAGGGGGGACTGGAATCCCAGCATTTT. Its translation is CATSREGGLESQHF. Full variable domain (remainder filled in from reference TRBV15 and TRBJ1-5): DAMVIQNPRYQVTQFGKPVTLSCSQTLNHNVMYWYQQKSSQAPKLLFHYYDKDFNNEADTPDNFQSRRPNTSFCFLDIRSPGLGDTAMYLCATSREGGLESQHFGDGTRLSIL.

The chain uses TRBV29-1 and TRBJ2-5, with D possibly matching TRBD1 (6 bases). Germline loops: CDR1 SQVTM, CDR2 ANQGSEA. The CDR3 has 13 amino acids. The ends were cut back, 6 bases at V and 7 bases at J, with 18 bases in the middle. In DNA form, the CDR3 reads TGCAGCGTGGGATTAAGGACAGAGGCGACCCAGTACTTC. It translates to CSVGLRTEATQYF.

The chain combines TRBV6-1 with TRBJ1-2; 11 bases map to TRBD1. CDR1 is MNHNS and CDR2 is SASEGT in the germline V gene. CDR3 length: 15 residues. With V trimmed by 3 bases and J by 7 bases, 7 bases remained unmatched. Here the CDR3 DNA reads TGTGCCAGCAGTGACGCCCGGACAGGGGGCGTTGGCTACACCTTC. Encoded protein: CASSDARTGGVGYTF.

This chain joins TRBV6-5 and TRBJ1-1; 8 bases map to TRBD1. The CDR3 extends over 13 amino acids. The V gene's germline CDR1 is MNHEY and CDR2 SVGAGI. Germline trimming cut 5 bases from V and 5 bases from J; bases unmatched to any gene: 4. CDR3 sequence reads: CASSPRQGTEAFF. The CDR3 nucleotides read TGTGCCAGCAGTCCTCGACAGGGGACTGAAGCTTTCTTT.